The clone carrying this T cell receptor (beta chain) came up a few times. Its antigen is not known. Trimming removed 5 bases from V and 7 bases from J; junction bases left unmatched: 12. Germline CDR1 ENHRY, CDR2 SYGVKD. This CDR3 comprises 15 residues. Expressed TCRB transcripts were sequenced, since all the RNA that had been isolated was reverse transcribed. Sequenced by immunoSEQ multiplex PCR; TCRdb stores in-frame clones only, minus some. The data contain approximately 730,000 clones, roughly 12% of them singletons. The data are from a study of beta chain features in type 1 diabetes. Findings and caveats of the study: All four CD4+ subsets of Type 1 diabetes patients contained TCRB CDR3s that were moderately but significantly shorter.

Sorting gave populations that all exceeded 98% purity. The material sequenced was naive CD4+ T cells from blood. The receptor's source is a man between 18 and 29 years old with type 1 diabetes. V and J are TRBV10-3 and TRBJ1-2, with 8 positions matching TRBD1. The CDR3 sequence is CAISMPGQADAGYTF. In DNA form, the CDR3 reads TGTGCCATCAGTATGCCGGGACAGGCGGATGCTGGCTACACCTTC.